This section outlines one TCR beta chain sequence together with its context. Its cognate antigen is unknown. This sample is part of a study of T-cell reconstitution after alpha-beta-depleted transplantation in children. Broader study findings: From surviving recipient T cells and thymic progenitors came the high day-60 TCRbeta diversity observed in some patients. Diversity and T-cell counts at one year after transplant derived mostly from new T cells. Several hundred rapidly expanded clones from non-depleted graft cells reportedly supplied alpha-beta T cells about two months post-transplant.

The CDR3 is 14 residues long. The germline V gene has CDR1 MNHEY and CDR2 SVGEGT. Between the trimmed V and J ends, which lost 7 bases and 6 bases, there was a span of 15 bases. It was with unique molecular identifiers that the TCRbeta library was prepared. MiXCR, applied by TCRdb to the PCR reads, yields one record per CDR3 protein. This table has almost 600,000 distinct CDR3 sequences, 27% appearing once. The V gene is TRBV6-2 or TRBV6-3, the J gene TRBJ2-2; TRBD1 is a possible D gene (5 bases). The origin of this receptor is a boy in the first two years of life with Wiskott-Aldrich syndrome, due to receive a stem cell transplant. Sequencing was performed on PBMCs, taken before TCRalphabeta/CD19-depleted stem cell transplant. The CDR3 sequence: CASIPGWGAGELFF. In nucleotides, the CDR3 is TGTGCCAGCATTCCCGGTTGGGGCGCCGGGGAGCTGTTTTTT.